What follows are 30 T cell receptor beta chains derived from one specimen sequenced in a study of post-analysis software for immune sequencing data. Study outcomes and limitations: Patients showed TRBV5-6, TRBV5-1 and TRBV20-1 among roughly 5 TRBV segments more frequent than in controls.

These receptors' antigens are unknown. Unique molecular identifiers featured in each of the TCR beta cDNA libraries. TCRdb passed the PCR reads through MiXCR, listing each CDR3 protein once. The table has roughly 600,000 distinct CDR3 sequences, 44% seen once. Specimen: blood. The receptor source for this set is a girl under 18 with multiple sclerosis.

This chain uses TRBV12-5 with TRBJ2-7; 7 bases match TRBD2. Germline V gives CDR1 LGHNT, CDR2 FRNRAP. V dropped 2 bases and J dropped 0; count of bases not matched to a gene: 10. The CDR3 totals 17 residues. The CDR3 DNA sequence: TGTGCTAGTGGTTTGCGGATATGGGGACTACCCTCCTACGAGCAGTACTTC. Its protein product is CASGLRIWGLPSYEQYF.

The chain joins TRBV29-1 to TRBJ2-1, with D unresolved. The CDR3 is 12 residues long. Germline CDR1 reads SQVTM; CDR2 reads ANQGSEA. The CDR3 loop is CSVLPRTETQFF. In DNA, the CDR3 is TGCAGTGTTCTGCCTAGAACAGAGACCCAGTTCTTC.

The chain has TRBV24-1 and TRBJ1-1; the D is unclear. CDR3 length: 13 amino acids. V shed 3 bases and J shed 6 bases, with 10 bases lying between them. Germline lookup yields CDR1 KGHDR and CDR2 SFDVKD. The CDR3 spells CATSDARRAEAFF. In DNA, the CDR3 is TGTGCCACCAGTGATGCCAGGCGGGCTGAAGCTTTCTTT.

This clonotype was detected only a few times. The chain has TRBV7-2 and TRBJ1-2; D is uncertain. V was pared by 4 bases and J by 0 bases, with 9 bases between. This CDR3 has 14 residues. Germline-derived CDR1 and CDR2 are SGHTA and FQGNSA. The CDR3 DNA reads as TGTGCCAGCAGCTCAGGAACACCTAACTATGGCTACACCTTC. Translated: CASSSGTPNYGYTF.

V and J are TRBV14 and TRBJ2-1, with 12 bases that match TRBD2. This CDR3 spans 18 amino acids. Losses at the gene ends were 0 bases for V and 8 bases for J; bases not matched to a gene: 11. Per germline, CDR1 SGHDN and CDR2 FVKESK. This CDR3 reads CASSQDPSGGADAYEQFF. Written as DNA, the CDR3 is TGTGCCAGCAGCCAAGACCCTAGCGGGGGGGCCGATGCCTATGAGCAGTTCTTC.

This clonotype was found a few times. The V and J genes are TRBV7-2 and TRBJ2-5, with 8 bases identical to TRBD1. Germline V gene sequence: CDR1 SGHTA, CDR2 FQGNSA. The CDR3 loop spans 14 amino acids. Losses at the gene ends were 6 bases for V and 5 bases for J; bases not matched to a gene: 8. The CDR3 here is CASRPDRAWETQYF. For the CDR3, the DNA is TGTGCCAGCAGACCGGACAGGGCTTGGGAGACCCAGTACTTC.

This clonotype occurred a few times. J is TRBJ2-1 and V is TRBV12-3 or TRBV12-4; D is possibly TRBD1 or TRBD2 (6 bases each). There are 13 residues in the CDR3. Trimming removed 2 bases from V and 10 bases from J, with 12 bases in between. The CDR3 here is CASSLTGAGEQFF. CDR3 DNA: TGTGCCAGCAGTTTAACGGGGGCAGGGGAGCAGTTCTTC.

This clonotype appeared a few times. The chain carries TRBV20-1 and TRBJ2-3; a possible D gene is TRBD1 (7 bases). There are 14 residues in the CDR3. V was trimmed by 3 bases and J by 6 bases, leaving 16 bases between them. Germline V CDR1 and CDR2: DFQATT, SNEGSKA (reference sequence). This CDR3 reads CSASPEGAADTQYF. DNA for the CDR3: TGCAGTGCTAGCCCGGAGGGGGCGGCGGATACGCAGTATTTT.

The chain employs TRBV7-2 and TRBJ2-7; 11 nucleotides line up with TRBD2. Trimming at V came to 8 bases and at J to 2 bases, leaving 5 bases not matched to a gene. The CDR3 totals 14 residues. Germline CDR1 is SGHTA and CDR2 is FQGNSA. As DNA, the CDR3 is TGTGCCAGCTCCGGGACTAGCGGTCCCTACGAGCAGTACTTC. It is translated as CASSGTSGPYEQYF.

The J gene is TRBJ1-4, the V gene TRBV11-2; D call uncertain. Germline V lookup: CDR1 SGHAT, CDR2 FQNNGV. The CDR3 sequence is 13 residues long. V shed 3 bases and J shed 6 bases, with 8 bases lying between them. The CDR3 DNA is TGTGCCAGCAGCTTGTCGGGCTATGAAAAACTGTTTTTT. This codes for CASSLSGYEKLFF.

This clonotype was seen only a few times. V gene TRBV12-3 or TRBV12-4 combines with J gene TRBJ1-4; 8 nucleotides line up with TRBD1. J lost 8 bases, V lost 5 bases, and 4 bases had no gene match. The CDR3 length is 13 residues. The chain's CDR3 is CASSPGQGEKLFF. For the CDR3, the DNA is TGTGCCAGCAGTCCCGGACAGGGCGAAAAACTGTTTTTT.

The rearrangement joins TRBV7-2 to TRBJ2-5; 13 bases fit TRBD2. The length of the CDR3 is 17 residues. Germline CDR1 is SGHTA and CDR2 is FQGNSA. V was clipped by 3 bases and J by 5 bases; unmatched bases: 9. The CDR3, as DNA: TGTGCCAGCAGCTTTTTTATACTAGCGGGAGGGCAGGAGACCCAGTACTTC. Translated: CASSFFILAGGQETQYF.

This clonotype was picked up a small number of times. This chain uses TRBV5-1 with TRBJ2-7; TRBD2 is a possible D gene (5 bases). The germline V gene has CDR1 SGHRS and CDR2 YFSETQ. Trimming took 7 bases from V and 3 from J, leaving 17 bases between them. This CDR3 has 14 residues. As DNA, the CDR3 is TGCGCCAGCGGACGGGGTGAGAGGTTCTACGAGCAGTACTTC. This encodes CASGRGERFYEQYF.

This clonotype was counted many times. The V and J genes are TRBV12-3 or TRBV12-4 and TRBJ2-3; TRBD2 aligns across 7 bases. The ends lost 1 base at V and 1 base at J; junction bases unmatched: 8. The CDR3 spans 17 residues. CDR3 sequence: CASSLEIGLGGTDTQYF. The CDR3 DNA follows: TGTGCCAGCAGTTTAGAAATAGGACTAGGGGGCACAGATACGCAGTATTTT.

The rearrangement joins TRBV5-1 to TRBJ1-1; D perhaps matches TRBD1 (5 bases). Germline V gene lookup returns CDR1 SGHRS and CDR2 YFSETQ. The V and J ends lost 0 bases and 1 base respectively, with 10 bases between them. The CDR3 has 15 residues. The CDR3 coding sequence is TGCGCCAGCAGCTTGGCCGGGGCTGCGAACACTGAAGCTTTCTTT. Its translation is CASSLAGAANTEAFF. Full variable domain (missing parts from reference TRBV5-1 and TRBJ1-1): KAGVTQTPRYLIKTRGQQVTLSCSPISGHRSVSWYQQTPGQGLQFLFEYFSETQRNKGNFPGRFSGRQFSNSRSEMNVSTLELGDSALYLCASSLAGAANTEAFFGQGTRLTVV.

The chain combines TRBV5-5 with TRBJ1-5; D is possibly TRBD1 (5 bases). Trimming pared 0 bases from V and 5 bases from J, leaving 9 bases between. The CDR3 consists of 14 residues. Germline CDR1 SGHKS, CDR2 YYEKEE (reference sequence). CDR3 sequence (DNA): TGTGCCAGCAGCTTGGAACAGGAGCATCAGCCCCAGCATTTT. It codes for CASSLEQEHQPQHF.

For the CDR3, the DNA is TGTGCCAGCAGTTTTTCAGGGTCAAAGAACGAGCAGTACTTC. It is translated as CASSFSGSKNEQYF. The genes are TRBV12-3 or TRBV12-4 and TRBJ2-7, with D tentatively TRBD1 (5 bases). CDR3 length: 14 residues. Deletions cut 3 bases from V and 5 bases from J, with 14 bases between.

This sequence joins TRBV20-1 and TRBJ2-4; no reliable D call. Per the germline V gene, CDR1 is DFQATT and CDR2 is SNEGSKA (reference sequence). V dropped 3 bases and J dropped 9 bases, with 12 bases sitting between them. The length of the CDR3 is 12 residues. CDR3 DNA: TGCAGTGCTAGGGGGTGGGGATCCATTCAGTACTTC. Amino acid sequence: CSARGWGSIQYF.

This clonotype was found a few times. The chain combines TRBV12-3 or TRBV12-4 with TRBJ2-1, with 13 bases aligning to TRBD2. J was trimmed by 8 bases and V by 5 bases; bases with no gene match: 3. This CDR3 spans 14 amino acids. The CDR3 loop is CASSGGLAGDEQFF. As DNA, the CDR3 is TGTGCCAGCAGTGGCGGACTAGCGGGGGATGAGCAGTTCTTC.

The CDR3 nucleotides read TGTGCCAGCAGCTTAACCCGGGGTCTAGCGGGGGGACGCTTCCAAGAGACCCAGTACTTC. Translating gives CASSLTRGLAGGRFQETQYF. This sequence joins TRBV7-8 and TRBJ2-5; 11 nucleotides match TRBD2. Germline V gives CDR1 SGHVS, CDR2 FQNEAQ. Trimming took 2 bases from V and 1 from J; bases not matched to a gene: 15. CDR3 length: 20 residues.

The V and J genes are TRBV5-1 and TRBJ2-3, with a tentative D call TRBD2 (6 bases). In germline, CDR1 is SGHRS, CDR2 YFSETQ. CDR3 size: 15 residues. V was clipped by 2 bases and J by 3 bases, with 13 bases between them. CDR3 nucleotides: TGCGCCAGCAGCTTCGGGGGACCGGGGACAGATACGCAGTATTTT. It translates to CASSFGGPGTDTQYF.

This clonotype came up a few times. This chain links TRBV29-1 with TRBJ1-2; D possibly corresponds to TRBD1 (5 bases). Per the germline V gene, CDR1 is SQVTM and CDR2 is ANQGSEA. CDR3 length: 12 residues. Trimming removed 6 bases from V and 3 bases from J, with 11 bases in between. CDR3 bases: TGCAGCGTCCGGGGCCGGGACTATGGCTACACCTTC. Translation gives CSVRGRDYGYTF.

This chain links TRBV10-3 with TRBJ2-3; tentatively, D is TRBD1 or TRBD2 (6 bases each). V was cut by 0 bases and J by 3 bases, with 13 bases left in between. The CDR3 consists of 16 residues. Germline lookup yields CDR1 ENHRY and CDR2 SYGVKD. The CDR3 DNA reads as TGTGCCATCAGTGAGTCGAGGACTACAGGGACAGATACGCAGTATTTT. It is translated as CAISESRTTGTDTQYF.

Here the CDR3 reads CASSYSKWGYEQYF. The DNA for the CDR3 is TGTGCCAGCAGTTACTCCAAATGGGGTTACGAGCAGTACTTC. The gene calls are TRBV6-5 and TRBJ2-7; D remains unclear. Germline CDR1 reads MNHEY; CDR2 reads SVGAGI. The CDR3 sequence is 14 residues long. Deletions cut 0 bases from V and 4 bases from J, with 10 bases between.

V and J are TRBV10-3 and TRBJ2-5, with 7 bases aligning to TRBD2. The CDR3 has 14 amino acids. The ends lost 8 bases at V and 2 bases at J; junction bases unmatched: 8. Germline V gene data show CDR1 as ENHRY and CDR2 as SYGVKD. Here the CDR3 reads CAISGGGLQETQYF. CDR3 DNA: TGTGCCATCTCCGGGGGAGGGCTACAAGAGACCCAGTACTTC.

This clonotype was observed once. V usage is TRBV7-9 and J usage is TRBJ2-1; D not certain. Germline lookup yields CDR1 SEHNR and CDR2 FQNEAQ (reference sequence). This CDR3 region has 13 residues. V lost 0 bases, J lost 6 bases, and 6 bases lay in between. In DNA form, the CDR3 reads TGTGCCAGCAGCTTAGCGACTCCCAATGAGCAGTTCTTC. It yields the protein CASSLATPNEQFF.

The CDR3 is CASSGTGANEKLFF. CDR3 DNA sequence: TGTGCCAGCAGCGGAACAGGGGCTAATGAAAAACTGTTTTTT. The V call is TRBV12-3 or TRBV12-4, the J call TRBJ1-4, with 7 bases that match TRBD1. The J segment lost 3 bases and the V segment lost 6 bases, leaving 4 bases of the junction unmatched. The CDR3 length is 14 residues.

This sequence joins TRBV10-2 and TRBJ2-7; 9 bases align to TRBD2. Germline trimming cut 2 bases from V and 4 bases from J; bases unmatched to any gene: 9. This CDR3 region has 16 residues. The germline V gene encodes CDR1 WSHSY and CDR2 SAAADI. The CDR3 loop is CASSEQLAGGPYEQYF. CDR3 nucleotide sequence: TGCGCCAGCAGTGAGCAATTGGCGGGAGGGCCTTACGAGCAGTACTTC.

The table lists this clonotype with a count of one. The chain couples TRBV5-6 to TRBJ1-2, with 9 bases identical to TRBD1. The CDR3 runs 17 residues. The ends lost 0 bases at V and 0 bases at J; junction bases unmatched: 6. Germline CDR1 reads SGHDT; CDR2 reads YYEEEE. Here the CDR3 DNA reads TGTGCCAGCAGCTTGGTACTACAGGGGGCTGCTAACTATGGCTACACCTTC. This translates into CASSLVLQGAANYGYTF. The complete variable domain, with remaining parts taken from reference TRBV5-6 and TRBJ1-2, reads DAGVTQSPTHLIKTRGQQVTLRCSPKSGHDTVSWYQQALGQGPQFIFQYYEEEERQRGNFPDRFSGHQFPNYSSELNVNALLLGDSALYLCASSLVLQGAANYGYTFGSGTRLTVV.

This chain joins TRBV5-1 and TRBJ2-5; D uncertain. The assigned J gene may be wrong: the sequence end matches TRBJ2-7 better. Germline V gene data show CDR1 as SGHRS and CDR2 as YFSETQ. This CDR3 region has 15 residues. The CDR3 coding sequence is TGCGCCAGCAGCTTGATTGGCGAGTCGCCCTACGAGCAGTACTTC. It is translated as CASSLIGESPYEQYF.